Presented here are 28 T cell receptor beta chains from one specimen sequenced in a study of blood T cell repertoires in COVID-19. Using immunoSEQ multiplex PCR, the repertoire was profiled, and TCRdb retains in-frame clones only, with some absent. Of 200,000 to 300,000 clones in the sample, around 87% were seen once. The specimen was peripheral blood. These receptors were collected from a woman aged 55-70 years with COVID-19, enrolled during active disease.

This clone was counted between two and nine times. V usage is TRBV5-1 and J usage is TRBJ1-2; TRBD1 matches at 8 bases. This CDR3 spans 16 amino acids. Germline assignment: CDR1 SGHRS and CDR2 YFSETQ. V lost 4 bases and J lost 5; bases outside the gene matches: 13. CDR3 nucleotide sequence: TGCGCCAGCAGCAGATCTCCGGGACAGGAATTATATGGCTACACCTTC. This codes for CASSRSPGQELYGYTF.

CDR3 coding DNA: TGTGCCAGCAGCGCCAGGGGACCCGGAGGGACCCAGTACTTC. It yields the protein CASSARGPGGTQYF. The chain carries TRBV7-3 and TRBJ2-5; perhaps TRBD1 as D (6 bases). V shed 5 bases and J shed 7 bases, with 17 bases lying between them. The length of the CDR3 is 14 residues. CDR1 and CDR2 from the germline V gene are SGHTA and FQGTGA.

CDR3 region: CASSQDRRTQAFF. The CDR3 DNA sequence: TGCGCCAGCAGCCAAGATCGGAGGACTCAAGCTTTCTTT. The rearrangement links TRBV4-3 to TRBJ1-1; D gene uncertain. Trimming pared 0 bases from V and 9 bases from J, leaving 11 bases between. CDR1 is LGHNA and CDR2 is YSLEER in the germline V gene. The CDR3 sequence is 13 residues long.

The chain uses TRBV5-1 and TRBJ1-1, with D unclear. This CDR3 comprises 15 residues. Trimming removed 0 bases at V and 5 bases at J, with 14 bases between. Germline CDR1 is SGHRS and CDR2 is YFSETQ. As DNA, the CDR3 is TGCGCCAGCAGCTTGGTTCCCGGCGGGGTAACTGAAGCTTTCTTT. This encodes CASSLVPGGVTEAFF.

The chain employs TRBV7-3 and TRBJ2-6; D is unclear. Germline CDR1 reads SGHTA; CDR2 reads FQGTGA. The CDR3 has 16 amino acids. V was clipped by 2 bases and J by 0 bases, with 8 bases between them. The CDR3 DNA is TGTGCCAGCAGCTTATTTCATAGCTCTGGGGCCAACGTCCTGACTTTC. Translated: CASSLFHSSGANVLTF. Full variable domain (rest looked up from reference TRBV7-3 and TRBJ2-6): GAGVSQTPSNKVTEKGKYVELRCDPISGHTALYWYRQSLGQGPEFLIYFQGTGAADDSGLPNDRFFAVRPEGSVSTLKIQRTERGDSAVYLCASSLFHSSGANVLTFGAGSRLTVL.

The genes are TRBV5-4 and TRBJ2-1, with D unclear. The length of the CDR3 is 15 residues. V lost 0 bases, J lost 0 bases, and 7 bases lay in between. Germline lookup yields CDR1 SGHNT and CDR2 YYREEE (reference sequence). CDR3 DNA: TGTGCCAGCAGCTTGGAGACTCTCTCCTACAATGAGCAGTTCTTC. Translating it yields CASSLETLSYNEQFF.

With respect to this clone: The germline gene is not matched at one end of the junction; a read error may be the cause. The rearrangement joins TRBV11-2 to TRBJ2-1, with 14 bases fitting TRBD2. CDR3 length: 16 amino acids. CDR1 is SGHAT and CDR2 is FQNNGV in the germline V gene. CDR3 loop: CASSLARTSGRSQGIF. The CDR3 DNA reads as TGTGCCAGCAGCTTAGCGCGGACTAGCGGGAGGTCCCAGGGGATCTTC.

The V gene is TRBV19, the J gene TRBJ2-2; 10 bases map to TRBD1. The CDR3 loop spans 14 amino acids. Germline V gene data show CDR1 as LNHDA and CDR2 as SQIVND (reference sequence). V dropped 5 bases and J dropped 6; count of bases not matched to a gene: 3. CDR3 nucleotide sequence: TGTGCCAGTAGTCATGGGACAGGGGCCGGGGAGCTGTTTTTT. This translates into CASSHGTGAGELFF.

The genes are TRBV18 and TRBJ1-4, with D perhaps matching TRBD1 (5 bases). Germline V lookup: CDR1 KGHSH, CDR2 LQKENI. Between the trimmed V and J ends, which lost 5 bases and 4 bases, there was a span of 23 bases. The CDR3 is made up of 18 amino acids. The CDR3 region is CASSDSVSGAIGNEKLFF. CDR3 DNA sequence: TGTGCCAGCTCAGACAGCGTCAGCGGGGCGATCGGTAATGAAAAACTGTTTTTT.

The chain has TRBV28 and TRBJ2-7; 9 nucleotides match TRBD2. The germline CDR1 and CDR2 sequences are MDHEN and SYDVKM. The CDR3 spans 14 residues. V dropped 6 bases and J dropped 7; count of bases not matched to a gene: 10. In DNA, the CDR3 is TGTGCCAGCAGCCGGCCTGGACTAGCGCGGGAGCAGTACTTC. Its translation: CASSRPGLAREQYF.

V gene TRBV5-5 combines with J gene TRBJ1-4, with 9 bases that match TRBD1. The germline CDR1 and CDR2 sequences are SGHKS and YYEKEE (reference sequence). This CDR3 is 14 amino acids long. V lost 2 bases to trimming and J lost 5 bases; unmatched junction nucleotides: 1. The CDR3 reads CASSFGTGNEKLFF. The CDR3 bases are TGTGCCAGCAGCTTCGGGACAGGGAATGAAAAACTGTTTTTT.

V and J are TRBV19 and TRBJ2-3, with 12 bases that match TRBD2. Germline CDR1 and CDR2: LNHDA and SQIVND (reference sequence). V lost 6 bases, J lost 6 bases, and 7 bases stayed unmatched. This CDR3 spans 15 amino acids. CDR3 protein: CASSPSGRAGDTQYF. CDR3 DNA sequence: TGTGCCAGTAGCCCTAGCGGGAGGGCCGGCGATACGCAGTATTTT.

Here the CDR3 DNA reads TGCAGTGCTAGCGGACGGGGTTCTTTCTTT. It codes for CSASGRGSFF. V and J are TRBV20-1 and TRBJ1-1; D call uncertain. Germline V CDR1 and CDR2: DFQATT, SNEGSKA (reference sequence). The length of the CDR3 is 10 residues. Between the trimmed V and J ends, which lost 3 bases and 12 bases, there was a span of 11 bases.

The chain recombines TRBV14 with TRBJ2-5; 8 bases line up with TRBD1. V was clipped by 1 base and J by 5 bases; unmatched bases: 3. Germline assignment: CDR1 SGHDN and CDR2 FVKESK. This CDR3 spans 14 amino acids. This CDR3 reads CASSQGDRRETQYF. The CDR3 DNA is TGTGCCAGCAGCCAAGGGGACAGGAGGGAGACCCAGTACTTC.

V usage is TRBV19 and J usage is TRBJ2-6; no firm D call. Trimming took off 0 bases at V and 0 bases at J, with 12 bases between the two ends. In germline, CDR1 is LNHDA, CDR2 SQIVND (reference sequence). The CDR3 runs to 18 residues. The CDR3 DNA sequence: TGTGCCAGTAGTATAGATCAATCCTTGAGCTCTGGGGCCAACGTCCTGACTTTC. Translated, it gives CASSIDQSLSSGANVLTF.

V usage is TRBV5-6 and J usage is TRBJ2-7, with TRBD1 as a possible D gene (5 bases). Per germline, CDR1 SGHDT and CDR2 YYEEEE. The V end lost 4 bases, the J end lost 5 bases, and 16 bases lay between the germline ends. The CDR3 consists of 14 residues. CDR3 nucleotides: TGTGCCAGCAGCGCAGGGCTGGGGATGGACGAGCAGTACTTC. Translation: CASSAGLGMDEQYF.

The chain carries TRBV7-2 and TRBJ1-5; 8 bases line up with TRBD1. CDR3 length: 13 residues. Trimming cost V 5 bases and J 5 bases; bases outside gene matches: 2. Germline values: CDR1 SGHTA, CDR2 FQGNSA. The CDR3 DNA reads TGTGCCAGCAGCCCGACAGGGGATCAGCCCCAGCATTTT. It translates to CASSPTGDQPQHF.

This clone was found a few times. One end of the junction fails to match germline, which may point to a read error. The rearrangement links TRBV30 to TRBJ2-7; TRBD1 is a possible D gene (6 bases). The germline gives CDR1 GTSNPN, CDR2 SVGIG (reference sequence). The CDR3 is 13 residues long. The CDR3 region has the DNA TGTGCCTGGCGTGTGACAGGCCTCTACGAGCAGTACTTC. This sequence encodes CAWRVTGLYEQYF.

The V call is TRBV6-1, the J call TRBJ1-2, with D maybe TRBD1 (6 bases). Trimming pared 2 bases from V and 4 bases from J, leaving 8 bases between. This CDR3 comprises 13 residues. The germline gives CDR1 MNHNS, CDR2 SASEGT. The CDR3 nucleotides are TGTGCCAGCAGTGAAAGGACAGTCTATGGCTACACCTTC. This sequence encodes CASSERTVYGYTF.

In this sample, this clone turned up once. The V call is TRBV19, the J call TRBJ2-3; 13 positions match TRBD2. CDR1 is LNHDA, CDR2 SQIVND, per germline (reference sequence). V dropped 6 bases and J dropped 6; count of bases not matched to a gene: 6. There are 15 residues in the CDR3. CDR3 in amino acids: CASRRTSGRGDTQYF. CDR3 sequence (DNA): TGTGCCAGTAGAAGGACTAGCGGGAGAGGGGATACGCAGTATTTT.

This chain links TRBV5-6 with TRBJ2-1; 16 bases line up with TRBD2. V gave up 3 bases and J gave up 8 bases; unmatched junction bases: 14. This CDR3 spans 19 amino acids. CDR1 SGHDT and CDR2 YYEEEE come from the germline V gene. The CDR3 loop reads CASSSPGLAGGPQEDEQFF. The CDR3 DNA reads as TGTGCCAGCAGCTCGCCGGGACTAGCGGGAGGGCCCCAGGAGGATGAGCAGTTCTTC.

Remarks on this clone: Germline is not matched at one junction end, which may reflect a read error. The chain has TRBV15 and TRBJ2-3, with TRBD2 matching 10 bases. Germline V lookup: CDR1 LNHNV, CDR2 YYDKDF (reference sequence). The length of the CDR3 is 12 residues. CDR3 bases: TGTGCCACCAGCAGGAGCGGGAGGGCCTCCGTTTTT. As protein: CATSRSGRASVF.

The chain employs TRBV7-9 and TRBJ1-4; 8 bases are a match to TRBD1. V shed 6 bases and J 8 bases; nucleotides not matched to a gene: 8. Looked up from germline, CDR1 is SEHNR and CDR2 is FQNEAQ (reference sequence). CDR3 size: 14 residues. As DNA, the CDR3 is TGTGCCAGCAGTAAGGACAGGGTTGGGGAAAAACTGTTTTTT. Residues: CASSKDRVGEKLFF. Full variable domain (rest looked up from reference TRBV7-9 and TRBJ1-4): DTGVSQNPRHKITKRGQNVTFRCDPISEHNRLYWYRQTLGQGPEFLTYFQNEAQLEKSRLLSDRFSAERPKGSFSTLEIQRTEQGDSAMYLCASSKDRVGEKLFFGSGTQLSVL.

V is TRBV5-1 and J is TRBJ2-1; TRBD2 matches 7 bases. Germline V gene data show CDR1 as SGHRS and CDR2 as YFSETQ. The CDR3 length is 15 residues. The V gene end was trimmed by 2 bases and the J gene end by 6 bases; junction bases not matched to a gene: 8. The CDR3 loop reads CASSLASGSLNEQFF. In DNA form, the CDR3 reads TGCGCCAGCAGCTTAGCTAGCGGCTCCCTCAATGAGCAGTTCTTC.

The J gene is TRBJ2-7, the V gene TRBV27, with 9 bases identical to TRBD1. From germline, CDR1 is MNHEY and CDR2 SMNVEV (reference sequence). Unmatched junction bases numbered 11, after V lost 7 bases and J lost 1 base. The CDR3 has 16 amino acids. This CDR3 reads CASTPFGGTGSYEQYF. The CDR3 nucleotides read TGTGCCAGCACCCCCTTTGGGGGGACAGGGTCCTACGAGCAGTACTTC.

The V call is TRBV19, the J call TRBJ2-5, with D tentatively TRBD2 (6 bases). The V gene's germline CDR1 is LNHDA and CDR2 SQIVND (reference sequence). CDR3 length: 13 amino acids. Trimming took 1 base from V and 7 from J, leaving 10 bases between them. In DNA, the CDR3 is TGTGCCAGTAGTATAGGACCGGGGGTGACCCAGTACTTC. Translating gives CASSIGPGVTQYF.

CDR3 bases: TGTGCCAGCAGCCTCCGACAGGGACGCTGGTATGGCTACACCTTC. Encoded protein: CASSLRQGRWYGYTF. The chain is built from TRBV28 and TRBJ1-2; 7 nucleotides line up with TRBD1. The CDR3 has 15 residues. V shed 6 bases and J 5 bases; nucleotides not matched to a gene: 12. Germline-derived CDR1 and CDR2 are MDHEN and SYDVKM.

The sample holds a few counts of this clone. CDR3 sequence: CATSDFSGGAWPDTQYF. The DNA for the CDR3 is TGTGCCACCAGTGATTTCTCAGGGGGCGCATGGCCAGATACGCAGTATTTT. This chain uses TRBV24-1 with TRBJ2-3; 8 bases match TRBD1. Germline CDR1 reads KGHDR; CDR2 reads SFDVKD. There are 17 residues in the CDR3. V dropped 1 base and J dropped 4; count of bases not matched to a gene: 9.